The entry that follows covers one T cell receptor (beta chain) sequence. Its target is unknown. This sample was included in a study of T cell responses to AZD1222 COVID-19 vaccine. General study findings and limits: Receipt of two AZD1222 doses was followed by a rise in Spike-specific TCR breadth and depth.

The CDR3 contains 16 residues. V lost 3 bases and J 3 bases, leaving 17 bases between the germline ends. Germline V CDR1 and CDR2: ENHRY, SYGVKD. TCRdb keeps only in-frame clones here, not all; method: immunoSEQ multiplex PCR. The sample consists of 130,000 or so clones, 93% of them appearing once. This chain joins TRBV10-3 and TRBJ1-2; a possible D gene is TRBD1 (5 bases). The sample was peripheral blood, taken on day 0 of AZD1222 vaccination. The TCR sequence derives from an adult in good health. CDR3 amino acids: CAISDALGGRDYGYTF. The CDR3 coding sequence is TGTGCCATCAGTGACGCCCTGGGGGGAAGGGACTATGGCTACACCTTC.